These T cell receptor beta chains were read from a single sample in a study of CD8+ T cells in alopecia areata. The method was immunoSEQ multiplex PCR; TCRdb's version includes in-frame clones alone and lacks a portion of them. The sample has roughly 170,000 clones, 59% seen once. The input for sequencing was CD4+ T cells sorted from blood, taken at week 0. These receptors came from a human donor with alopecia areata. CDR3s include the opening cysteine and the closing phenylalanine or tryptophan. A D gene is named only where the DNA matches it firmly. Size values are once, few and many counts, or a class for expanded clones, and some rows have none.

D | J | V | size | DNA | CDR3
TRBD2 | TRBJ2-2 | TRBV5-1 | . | TGCGCCAGCAGCTTGGGGACTAGCGGGGGCACCGGGGAGCTGTTTTTT | CASSLGTSGGTGELFF
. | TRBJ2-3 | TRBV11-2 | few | TGTGCCAGCAGCCCGACCGGGACTCCCAGGAATACGCAGTATTTT | CASSPTGTPRNTQYF
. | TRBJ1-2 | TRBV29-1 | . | TGCAGCGCCAACACAGTGGATCGGGACTATGGCTACACCTTC | CSANTVDRDYGYTF
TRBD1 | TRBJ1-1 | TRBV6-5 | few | TGTGCCAGCAGTTACGGGGGACAGTCCACTGAAGCTTTCTTT | CASSYGGQSTEAFF
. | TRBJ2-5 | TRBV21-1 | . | TGTGCCAGCAGCAAGGACAGGGGAGAGACCCAGTACTTC | CASSKDRGETQYF
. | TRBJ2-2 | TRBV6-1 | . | TGTGCCAGCAGTGGAGAAGGGGGAAGGGCCGGGGAGCTGTTTTTT | CASSGEGGRAGELFF
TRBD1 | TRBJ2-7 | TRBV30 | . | TGTGCCTGGAGTGTGCAACAGGGGGCTCGGTTCGAGCAGTACTTC | CAWSVQQGARFEQYF
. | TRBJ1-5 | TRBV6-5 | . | TGTGCCAGCAGTCCACGGGACGCTAGCAATCAGCCCCAGCATTTT | CASSPRDASNQPQHF
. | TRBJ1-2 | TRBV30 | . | TGTGCCTGGAGGAAAGGACAGATCTATGGCTACACCTTC | CAWRKGQIYGYTF
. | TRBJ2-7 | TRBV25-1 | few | TGTGCCAGCAGCGGGGGTAGCTCCTACGAGCAGTACTTC | CASSGGSSYEQYF
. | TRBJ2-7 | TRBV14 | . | TGTGCCAGCAGCCAAGTTGGCTCCCCCCTAGGCTACGAGCAGTACTTC | CASSQVGSPLGYEQYF
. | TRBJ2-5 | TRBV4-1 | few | TGCGCCAGCAGCCAAGAATTGCGGAGGGAGACCCAGTACTTC | CASSQELRRETQYF
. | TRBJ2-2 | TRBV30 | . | TGTGCCTGGATGGGAACCGGGGAGCTGTTTTTT | CAWMGTGELFF
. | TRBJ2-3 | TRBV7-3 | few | TGTGCCAGCGCTTCGGATTATACGCAGTATTTT | CASASDYTQYF
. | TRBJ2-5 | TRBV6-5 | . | TGTGCCAGCACTCCCCCCGGGGGGCGAGAGACCCAGTACTTC | CASTPPGGRETQYF
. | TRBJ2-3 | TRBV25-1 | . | TGTGCCAGCAGCTTATCCTATTCGGATACGCAGTATTTT | CASSLSYSDTQYF
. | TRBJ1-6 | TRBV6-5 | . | TGTGCCAGCAGTGGAGGGATATCACCCCTCCACTTT | CASSGGISPLHF
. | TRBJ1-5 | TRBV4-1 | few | TGCGCCAGCAGCCAAGGATGGGGAGTAGGTCAGCCCCAGCATTTT | CASSQGWGVGQPQHF
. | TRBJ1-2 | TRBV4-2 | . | TGTGCCAGCAGCCAAGATCCGAGGCAGGTTAAATATGGCTACACCTTC | CASSQDPRQVKYGYTF
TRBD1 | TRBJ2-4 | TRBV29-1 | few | TGCAGCGTGGAGGACAGGAAAAACATTCAGTACTTC | CSVEDRKNIQYF
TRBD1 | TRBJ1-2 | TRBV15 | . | TGTGCCACCAGCAGATCGGACAGGGGCTATGGCTACACCTTC | CATSRSDRGYGYTF
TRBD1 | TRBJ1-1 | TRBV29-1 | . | TGCAGCGCTCACAGGGGGGCAGTCACTGAAGCTTTCTTT | CSAHRGAVTEAFF
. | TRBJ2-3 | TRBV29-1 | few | TGCAGCCTGAGCTACATCGGCGGCAGGGGCGCAGATACGCAGTATTTT | CSLSYIGGRGADTQYF
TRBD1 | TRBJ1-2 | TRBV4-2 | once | TGTGCCAGCAGCCAAGGACAGGGGAGCTATGGCTACACCTTC | CASSQGQGSYGYTF
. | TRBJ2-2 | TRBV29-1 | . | TGCAGCGTTGGGCGGCCGGGCACCGGGGAGCTGTTTTTT | CSVGRPGTGELFF
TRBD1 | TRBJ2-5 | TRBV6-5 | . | TGTGCCAGCAGAAGGACAGGGACGGAGACCCAGTACTTC | CASRRTGTETQYF
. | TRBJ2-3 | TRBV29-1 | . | TGCAGCGTCCGCGGACGAGGCACAGATACGCAGTATTTT | CSVRGRGTDTQYF
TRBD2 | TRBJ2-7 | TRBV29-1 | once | TGCAGCGTTGGACTAGCCGGGACGGGGAGCTACGAGCAGTACTTC | CSVGLAGTGSYEQYF
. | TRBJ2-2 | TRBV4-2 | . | TGTGCCAGCAGCCATGGTAGCGGGGAGCTGTTTTTT | CASSHGSGELFF
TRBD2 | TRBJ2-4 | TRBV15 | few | TGTGCCACCACTCGGGGGGGCCCCTGGGAGGGAAACATTCAGTACTTC | CATTRGGPWEGNIQYF
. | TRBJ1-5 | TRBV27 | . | TGTGCCAGCAGGAATTCGGCTGCAGTCTCAAATCAGCCCCAGCATTTT | CASRNSAAVSNQPQHF
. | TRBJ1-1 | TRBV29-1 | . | TGCAGCGTTGTTAGGGGACCTGAAGCTTTCTTT | CSVVRGPEAFF
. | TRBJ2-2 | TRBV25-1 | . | TGTGCCAGCAGTGGCAGACAGCGAACCGGGGAGCTGTTTTTT | CASSGRQRTGELFF
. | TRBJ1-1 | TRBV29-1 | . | TGCAGCGTTGTTAGCCCTGAAGCTTTCTTT | CSVVSPEAFF
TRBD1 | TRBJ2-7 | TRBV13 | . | TGTGCCAGCAGCCGTGACAGGGACTACGAGCAGTACTTC | CASSRDRDYEQYF
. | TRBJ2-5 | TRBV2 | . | TGTGCCAGCACCCGGAACCCGGAGACCCAGTACTTC | CASTRNPETQYF
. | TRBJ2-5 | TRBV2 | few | TGTGCCAGCAGGAGATTAGTGGAGACCCAGTACTTC | CASRRLVETQYF
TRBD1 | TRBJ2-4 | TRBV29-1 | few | TGCAGCGCCACACAGGACAGGGAGTCCATTCAGTACTTC | CSATQDRESIQYF
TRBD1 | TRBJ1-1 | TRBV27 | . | TGTGCCAGCAGTTTTATAAGGGGGCGAGGTGAAGCTTTCTTT | CASSFIRGRGEAFF
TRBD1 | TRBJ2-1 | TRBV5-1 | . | TGCGCCAGCAGCTTGGGGACAGGCCTTTACAATGAGCAGTTCTTC | CASSLGTGLYNEQFF
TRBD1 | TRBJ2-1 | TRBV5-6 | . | TGTGCCAGCAGCTTAGGGACAGGGGCCTACAATGAGCAGTTCTTC | CASSLGTGAYNEQFF
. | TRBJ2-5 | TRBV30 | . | TGTGCCTGGAGTAGTGTCGGAGAGACCCAGTACTTC | CAWSSVGETQYF
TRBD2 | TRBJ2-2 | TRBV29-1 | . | TGCAGCGTTAGGATAGGCGGGGGGAACACCGGGGAGCTGTTTTTT | CSVRIGGGNTGELFF
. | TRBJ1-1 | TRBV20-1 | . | TGCAGTGCTAGAGATTTAGAAGCTTTCTTT | CSARDLEAFF
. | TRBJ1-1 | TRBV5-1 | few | TGCGCCAGCAGCGCCTTAGTACCAGGGCCCACTGAAGCTTTCTTT | CASSALVPGPTEAFF